A selection of T cell receptor beta chains follows, all from one sample in a study of T cell responses to AZD1222 COVID-19 vaccine. The data were produced by immunoSEQ multiplex PCR, yet TCRdb's version contains in-frame clones alone and is incomplete. The sample yields 90,000 to 120,000 clones, 70% to 90% seen once. The sequencing here drew on peripheral blood, taken 28 days after the second AZD1222 dose. The source is an adult who received the AZD1222 COVID-19 vaccine. CDR3s include the opening cysteine and the closing phenylalanine or tryptophan. A D gene is named only where the DNA matches it firmly. Clone size is given for some rows only: seen once, a few or many times, or a class if the clone is expanded.

d_call,j_call,v_call,clone_size,cdr3_nt,cdr3_aa
TRBD1,TRBJ1-5,TRBV28,-,TGTGCCAGCAGTTTAGACGGGACAGGGAATCAGCCCCAGCATTTT,CASSLDGTGNQPQHF
-,TRBJ2-3,TRBV10-3,-,TGTGCCATCAGTGCCAGCGACGGGGCAGATACGCAGTATTTT,CAISASDGADTQYF
TRBD1,TRBJ2-7,TRBV3-1/TRBV3-2,once,TGTGCCAGCAGCCAGGACCCCGGGGACAGGGGAGGCGAGCAGTACTTC,CASSQDPGDRGGEQYF
-,TRBJ2-3,TRBV12-3/TRBV12-4,-,TGTGCCAGCAGCCACGGGGAGACAGATACGCAGTATTTT,CASSHGETDTQYF
-,TRBJ1-5,TRBV7-9,-,TGTGCCAGCAGCTCCGAGTATAGCAATCAGCCCCAGCATTTT,CASSSEYSNQPQHF
-,TRBJ2-3,TRBV19,once,TGTGCCAGTAGTATTGTAGTGAGGGCTAGGCCAGATACGCAGTATTTT,CASSIVVRARPDTQYF
TRBD1,TRBJ1-1,TRBV10-1,few,TGCGCCAGCAGTTCCGGGACAGGGGCCCGCCGATCACAAACTGAAGCTTTCTTT,CASSSGTGARRSQTEAFF
TRBD1,TRBJ2-7,TRBV14,few,TGTGCCAGCAGGCCTACGTCCGGGGACAGCGCCTACGAGCAGTACTTC,CASRPTSGDSAYEQYF
-,TRBJ1-5,TRBV4-1,-,TGCGCCAGCAGCTTCAGTACGACAGAGCTTAGCAATCAGCCCCAGCATTTT,CASSFSTTELSNQPQHF
TRBD1,TRBJ1-2,TRBV5-1,-,TGCGCCAGCAGCTTGGACGGGACAGGGGGCCGTGGCTACACCTTC,CASSLDGTGGRGYTF
-,TRBJ2-5,TRBV9,-,TGTGCCAGCAGCGCCCCCTCGGGCGAGACCCAGTACTTC,CASSAPSGETQYF
TRBD2,TRBJ2-2,TRBV18,once,TGTGCCAGCTCACCGGGGACTAGCTTGAACACCGGGGAGCTGTTTTTT,CASSPGTSLNTGELFF
TRBD2,TRBJ2-2,TRBV18,-,TGTGCCAGCTCACGGACGGAGCGGGGCACCGGGGAGCTGTTTTTT,CASSRTERGTGELFF
-,TRBJ1-5,TRBV30,-,TGTGCCTGGAGCCCCACCCGGGATCAGCCCCAGCATTTT,CAWSPTRDQPQHF
-,TRBJ1-3,TRBV9,-,TGTGCCAGCAGCCCGCCCGACCTCGGAAACACCATATATTTT,CASSPPDLGNTIYF
TRBD1,TRBJ1-5,TRBV5-4,-,TGTGCCAGCAGCTTAGGGGGTGACAGGGGTCAGCCCCAGCATTTT,CASSLGGDRGQPQHF
TRBD1,TRBJ2-3,TRBV3-1/TRBV3-2,-,TGTGCCAGCAGCCCGTCGGACAGGGGGAGCGCAGATACGCAGTATTTT,CASSPSDRGSADTQYF
-,TRBJ2-5,TRBV28,-,TGTGCCAGCAGTACAGGAGGGGAGACCCAGTACTTC,CASSTGGETQYF
-,TRBJ2-5,TRBV12-3/TRBV12-4,-,TGTGCCAGCAGTTTGGGAGAGACCCAGTACTTC,CASSLGETQYF
-,TRBJ1-6,TRBV28,-,TGTGCCAGCAGTCGGAGGATCGAAAAATCACCCCTCCACTTT,CASSRRIEKSPLHF
TRBD2,TRBJ2-3,TRBV4-1,-,TGCGCCAGCAGCCAAGAGGGACTACTAGCGGGGCCCACAGATACGCAGTATTTT,CASSQEGLLAGPTDTQYF
TRBD1,TRBJ2-7,TRBV28,-,TGTGCCAGCAGCGACAGGGCCTACGAGCAGTACTTC,CASSDRAYEQYF
TRBD1,TRBJ1-5,TRBV6-6,-,TGTGCCAGCAGTTACCCCGGACAGGGGGCGAATCAGCCCCAGCATTTT,CASSYPGQGANQPQHF
TRBD1,TRBJ2-1,TRBV7-9,-,TGTGCCAGCAGCTTAGAAGGACAGGGCTATTATCATGAGCAGTTCTTC,CASSLEGQGYYHEQFF